The 19 T cell receptor beta chains below come from one sample, sequenced in a study of identical twins. TCRdb reanalysed the 5' RACE reads using MiXCR and keeps one entry per CDR3 protein. The sample has more than 400,000 distinct CDR3 sequences, roughly 15% seen once. In addition, the sample was reused for a study of yellow fever vaccine responses in identical twins.

Sequencing was performed on CD4+ T cells sorted from blood. The receptors here all came from a woman between 18 and 30 years old in good health.

The rearrangement links TRBV6-1 to TRBJ2-7; possible D gene TRBD1, 6 bases. CDR1 is MNHNS, CDR2 SASEGT, per germline. The V and J ends lost 10 bases and 2 bases respectively, with 21 bases between them. The CDR3 length is 15 residues. Here the CDR3 reads CATKDSAVSPYEQYF. DNA of the CDR3: TGTGCCACCAAGGACAGCGCTGTGTCACCCTACGAGCAGTACTTC.

In this sample, this clonotype turned up a few times. The rearrangement uses TRBV5-1 and TRBJ2-1; 15 nucleotides match TRBD2. The V segment lost 1 base and the J segment 4 bases; nucleotides outside the gene matches: 9. The CDR3 loop spans 19 amino acids. CDR1 and CDR2 from the germline V gene are SGHRS and YFSETQ. The chain's CDR3 is CASSLIWTSGRAGYNEQFF. For the CDR3, the DNA is TGCGCCAGCAGCTTGATTTGGACTAGCGGGAGGGCCGGGTACAATGAGCAGTTCTTC.

This clonotype was counted between two and nine times. The chain links TRBV12-5 to TRBJ2-1; 10 nucleotides align to TRBD2. Trimming removed 6 bases from V and 5 bases from J; junction bases left unmatched: 16. Germline V gene sequence: CDR1 LGHNT, CDR2 FRNRAP. The CDR3 sequence is 18 residues long. CDR3 sequence (DNA): TGTGCTAGTGGCCGACTAGCAGGAGCGGGAGGGCCCGACAATGAGCAGTTCTTC. It yields the protein CASGRLAGAGGPDNEQFF.

V gene TRBV4-1 combines with J gene TRBJ2-7, with D possibly TRBD1 on 5 matching bases. Germline-derived CDR1 and CDR2 are MGHRA and YSYEKL. The CDR3 has 13 amino acids. V shed 0 bases and J shed 4 bases, with 7 bases lying between them. The CDR3 DNA reads as TGCGCCAGCAGCCAAGACAGGGCATACGAGCAGTACGTC. Its protein product is CASSQDRAYEQYV.

The J gene is TRBJ2-1, the V gene TRBV3-1; 13 nucleotides line up with TRBD2. This CDR3 contains 16 residues. Germline loops: CDR1 LGHDT, CDR2 YNNKEL (reference sequence). The V and J ends lost 3 bases and 8 bases, in that order; junction bases with no gene match: 7. CDR3 coding DNA: TGTGCCAGCAGCCAGGCCGGGACTAGCGGGATCCATGAGCAGTTCTTC. Encoded protein: CASSQAGTSGIHEQFF.

Of note for this clonotype: One end of the junction varies from germline; a read error may be responsible. J is TRBJ2-5 and V is TRBV7-9; 11 bases are a match to TRBD2. Germline values: CDR1 SEHNR, CDR2 FQNEAQ (reference sequence). This CDR3 spans 13 amino acids. CDR3 DNA: TGTGCCAGCAGCTCCGAGACTAGCGGGAATTCAAGTTTC. Its protein product is CASSSETSGNSSF.

The chain is built from TRBV15 and TRBJ2-5; no definite D call. This CDR3 spans 14 amino acids. Per the germline V gene, CDR1 is LNHNV and CDR2 is YYDKDF (reference sequence). V was clipped by 0 bases and J by 5 bases, with 10 bases between them. The CDR3 nucleotides read TGTGCCACCAGCAGAGATTCGTTTTTCGAGACCCAGTACTTC. Translating it yields CATSRDSFFETQYF.

This clonotype was found many times. The V call is TRBV4-1, the J call TRBJ2-3; D unclear. This CDR3 region has 13 residues. V lost 6 bases and J lost 3, with 10 bases in between. The V gene's germline CDR1 is MGHRA and CDR2 YSYEKL. The CDR3 DNA reads as TGCGCCAGCAGTCGGACCGCGACAGATACGCAGTATTTT. It encodes CASSRTATDTQYF.

This clonotype was detected a few times. The gene calls are TRBV3-1 and TRBJ2-5; weak D call: TRBD2 (7 bases). Per the germline V gene, CDR1 is LGHDT and CDR2 is YNNKEL (reference sequence). The germline V and J ends were trimmed by 1 base and 6 bases, with 15 bases remaining between them. The CDR3 totals 15 residues. DNA of the CDR3: TGTGCCAGCAGCCAAGGAGGGGGGGTTGAGAAGACCCAGTACTTC. It codes for CASSQGGGVEKTQYF.

A few counts support this clonotype. This chain uses TRBV12-3 or TRBV12-4 with TRBJ2-5; D call uncertain. This CDR3 comprises 14 residues. V gave up 6 bases and J gave up 4 bases, with 15 bases separating them. The CDR3 DNA is TGTGCCAGCAGCAGGAAACTCAAGGGAGAGACCCAGTACTTC. Protein sequence: CASSRKLKGETQYF.

This clonotype appeared once. The V gene is TRBV28, the J gene TRBJ2-5; D may be TRBD1 or TRBD2 (5 bases each). Per the germline V gene, CDR1 is MDHEN and CDR2 is SYDVKM. The CDR3 totals 13 residues. V dropped 5 bases and J dropped 5 bases, with 12 bases sitting between them. The CDR3 DNA reads as TGTGCCAGCAGTATAGAGGGGTCGGAGACCCAGTACTTC. Its translation: CASSIEGSETQYF.

The chain employs TRBV29-1 and TRBJ2-3; no reliable D call. Germline V CDR1 and CDR2: SQVTM, ANQGSEA. V shed 6 bases and J shed 0 bases, with 16 bases lying between them. The CDR3 is 15 residues long. This CDR3 reads CSVLPLRTSTDTQYF. CDR3 nucleotide sequence: TGCAGCGTACTACCCCTTAGAACTAGCACAGATACGCAGTATTTT.

This clonotype turned up a few times. The J gene is TRBJ2-3, the V gene TRBV20-1; no clear D gene. CDR1 is DFQATT and CDR2 is SNEGSKA in the germline V gene (reference sequence). V shed 6 bases and J shed 2 bases, with 21 bases lying between them. The CDR3 is made up of 16 amino acids. The CDR3 DNA reads as TGCAGTGCCGTTACAATAACACCCCCACCCACAGATACGCAGTATTTT. Translating gives CSAVTITPPPTDTQYF.

This clonotype has more than one count but fewer than ten. The rearrangement joins TRBV4-1 to TRBJ2-6; 8 nucleotides match TRBD1. Germline CDR1 is MGHRA and CDR2 is YSYEKL. The CDR3 is 18 amino acids. V shed 3 bases, J shed 5 bases, and the junction held 12 bases outside the gene matches. This chain's CDR3 is CASSHTTGGDLWANVLTF. DNA of the CDR3: TGCGCCAGCAGCCATACCACAGGGGGAGACTTGTGGGCCAACGTCCTGACTTTC.

V gene TRBV10-3 combines with J gene TRBJ2-3; possible D gene TRBD1, 5 bases. The ends were cut back, 2 bases at V and 2 bases at J, with 17 bases in the middle. CDR1 is ENHRY, CDR2 SYGVKD, per germline. The CDR3 length is 17 residues. The CDR3 spells CAISEPTLQALTDTQYF. The DNA for the CDR3 is TGTGCCATCAGTGAGCCTACCCTACAGGCACTCACAGATACGCAGTATTTT.

The CDR3: CASSPPGLAHDEQFF. As DNA, the CDR3 is TGTGCCAGCTCACCACCTGGACTAGCGCATGACGAGCAGTTCTTC. The gene calls are TRBV18 and TRBJ2-1; 9 bases align to TRBD2. The CDR3 is 15 residues long. Trimming cost V 0 bases and J 10 bases; bases outside gene matches: 7. CDR1 KGHSH and CDR2 LQKENI come from the germline V gene. Combining the CDR3 with reference TRBV18 and TRBJ2-1 gives the whole variable domain NAGVMQNPRHLVRRRGQEARLRCSPMKGHSHVYWYRQLPEEGLKFMVYLQKENIIDESGMPKERFSAEFPKEGPSILRIQQVVRGDSAAYFCASSPPGLAHDEQFFGPGTRLTVL.

This clonotype was observed a handful of times. The CDR3 DNA is TGTGCCAGCAGCTTGAGAGCCCTCCAGGATACGCAGTATTTT. Protein: CASSLRALQDTQYF. The chain combines TRBV5-6 with TRBJ2-3; D remains unclear. CDR3 length: 14 residues. Germline V gives CDR1 SGHDT, CDR2 YYEEEE. With 1 base removed from V and 6 bases from J, the gap between germline ends came to 12 bases.

This chain's CDR3 is CASSEAVSYEQYV. Here the CDR3 DNA reads TGTGCCAGCAGTGAAGCAGTATCCTACGAGCAGTACGTC. This chain connects TRBV6-1 to TRBJ2-7; D not certain. The V end lost 0 bases, the J end lost 1 base, and 4 bases lay between the germline ends. The CDR3 loop spans 13 amino acids. CDR1 MNHNS and CDR2 SASEGT come from the germline V gene.

This clonotype was found a few times. The chain recombines TRBV5-1 with TRBJ1-2; TRBD1 matches at 8 bases. In germline, CDR1 is SGHRS, CDR2 YFSETQ. With 0 bases clipped from V and 4 bases from J, the junction kept 8 bases outside the gene matches. This CDR3 is built from 16 residues. The CDR3 bases are TGCGCCAGCAGCTTGGAGGGGCTGGACAGGGCCTATGGCTACACCTTC. Its protein product is CASSLEGLDRAYGYTF.